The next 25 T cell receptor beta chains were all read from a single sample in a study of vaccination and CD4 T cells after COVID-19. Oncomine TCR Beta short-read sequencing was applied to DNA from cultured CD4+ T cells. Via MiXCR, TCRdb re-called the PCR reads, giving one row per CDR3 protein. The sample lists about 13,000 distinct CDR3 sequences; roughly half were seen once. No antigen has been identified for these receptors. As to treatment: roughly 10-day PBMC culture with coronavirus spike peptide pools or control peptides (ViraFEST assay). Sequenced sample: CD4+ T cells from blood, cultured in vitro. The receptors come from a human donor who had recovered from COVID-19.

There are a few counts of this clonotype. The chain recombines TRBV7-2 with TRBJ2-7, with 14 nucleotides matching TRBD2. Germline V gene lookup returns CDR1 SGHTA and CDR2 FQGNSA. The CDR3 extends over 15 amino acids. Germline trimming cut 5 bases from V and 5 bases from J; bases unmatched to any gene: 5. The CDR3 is CASSPGTSGSHEQYF. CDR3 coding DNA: TGTGCCAGCAGCCCTGGGACTAGCGGGAGTCACGAGCAGTACTTC.

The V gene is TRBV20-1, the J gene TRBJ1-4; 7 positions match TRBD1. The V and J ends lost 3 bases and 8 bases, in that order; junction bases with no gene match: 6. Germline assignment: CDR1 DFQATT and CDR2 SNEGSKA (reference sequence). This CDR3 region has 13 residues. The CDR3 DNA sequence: TGCAGTGCTAGGGAACAGGGGACCGAAAAACTGTTTTTT. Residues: CSAREQGTEKLFF.

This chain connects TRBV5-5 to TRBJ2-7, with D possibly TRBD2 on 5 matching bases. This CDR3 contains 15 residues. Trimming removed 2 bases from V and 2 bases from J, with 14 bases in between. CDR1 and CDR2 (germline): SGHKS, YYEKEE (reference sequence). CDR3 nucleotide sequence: TGTGCCAGCAGCTTAGGGCTAGCCTCCACCTACGAGCAGTACTTC. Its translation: CASSLGLASTYEQYF. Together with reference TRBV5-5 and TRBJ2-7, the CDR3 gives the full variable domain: DAGVTQSPTHLIKTRGQQVTLRCSPISGHKSVSWYQQVLGQGPQFIFQYYEKEERGRGNFPDRFSARQFPNYSSELNVNALLLGDSALYLCASSLGLASTYEQYFGPGTRLTVT.

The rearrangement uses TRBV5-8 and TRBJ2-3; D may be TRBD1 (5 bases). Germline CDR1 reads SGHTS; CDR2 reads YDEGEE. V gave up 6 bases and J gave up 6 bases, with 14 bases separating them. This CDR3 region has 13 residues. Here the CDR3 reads CASKGPLRDTQYF. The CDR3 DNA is TGTGCCAGCAAGGGGCCCCTGCGGGATACGCAGTATTTT.

The CDR3 DNA reads TGTGCCAGCAGCACTAAGGACCGAGGCGGAGACACCATATATTTT. Translated: CASSTKDRGGDTIYF. The chain joins TRBV21-1 to TRBJ1-3. TRBV21-1 is shown as a pseudogene. This CDR3 is built from 15 residues.

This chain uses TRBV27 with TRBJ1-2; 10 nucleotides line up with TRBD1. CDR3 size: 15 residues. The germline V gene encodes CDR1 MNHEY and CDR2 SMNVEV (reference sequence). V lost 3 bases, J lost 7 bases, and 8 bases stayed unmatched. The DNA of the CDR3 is TGTGCCAGCAGTTTTCGGGACAGGGGTTTAGGTGGCTACACCTTC. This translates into CASSFRDRGLGGYTF.

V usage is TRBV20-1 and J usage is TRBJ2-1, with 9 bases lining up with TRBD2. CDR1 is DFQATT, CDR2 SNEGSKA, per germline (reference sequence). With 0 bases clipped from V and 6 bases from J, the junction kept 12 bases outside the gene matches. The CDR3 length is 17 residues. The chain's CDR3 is CSARDGRGRGRANEQFF. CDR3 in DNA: TGCAGTGCTAGAGATGGTCGCGGGAGGGGCCGGGCCAATGAGCAGTTCTTC.

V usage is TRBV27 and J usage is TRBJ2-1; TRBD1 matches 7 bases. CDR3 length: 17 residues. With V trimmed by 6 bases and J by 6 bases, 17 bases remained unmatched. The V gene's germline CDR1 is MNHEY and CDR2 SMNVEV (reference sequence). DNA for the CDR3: TGTGCCAGCAGCCGAAGCACAGGGGCGAGGGTTGGCAATGAGCAGTTCTTC. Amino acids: CASSRSTGARVGNEQFF.

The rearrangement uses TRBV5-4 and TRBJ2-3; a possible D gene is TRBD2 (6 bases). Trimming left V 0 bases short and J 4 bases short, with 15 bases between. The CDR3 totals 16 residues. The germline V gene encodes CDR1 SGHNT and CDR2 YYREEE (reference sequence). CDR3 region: CASSLAGGIRADTQYF. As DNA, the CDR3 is TGTGCCAGCAGCTTGGCCGGGGGAATTAGAGCAGATACGCAGTATTTT.

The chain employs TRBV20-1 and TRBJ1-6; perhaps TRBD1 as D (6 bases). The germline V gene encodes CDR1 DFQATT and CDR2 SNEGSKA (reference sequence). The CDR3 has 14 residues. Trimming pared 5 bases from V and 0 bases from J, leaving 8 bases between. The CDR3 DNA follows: TGCAGTGCTGACAGGAGCTCCTATAATTCACCCCTCCACTTT. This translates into CSADRSSYNSPLHF.

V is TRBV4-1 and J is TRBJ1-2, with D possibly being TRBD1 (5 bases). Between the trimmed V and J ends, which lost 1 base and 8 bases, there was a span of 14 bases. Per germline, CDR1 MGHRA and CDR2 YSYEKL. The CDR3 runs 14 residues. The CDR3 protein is CASSQGVGGWGYTF. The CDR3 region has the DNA TGCGCCAGCAGCCAAGGGGTTGGGGGATGGGGCTACACCTTC.

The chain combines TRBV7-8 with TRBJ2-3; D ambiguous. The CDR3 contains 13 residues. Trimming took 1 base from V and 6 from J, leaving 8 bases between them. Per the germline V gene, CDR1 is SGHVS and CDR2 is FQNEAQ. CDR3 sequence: CASSLENWDTQYF. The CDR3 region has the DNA TGTGCCAGCAGCTTAGAAAATTGGGATACGCAGTATTTT.

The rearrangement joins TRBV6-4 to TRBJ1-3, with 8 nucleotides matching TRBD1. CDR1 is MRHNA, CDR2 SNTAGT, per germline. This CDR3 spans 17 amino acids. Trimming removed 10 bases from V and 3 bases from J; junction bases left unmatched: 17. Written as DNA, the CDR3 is TGTGCCAACAACCCGGGACAGGACCTTGCCGGTGGAAACACCATATATTTT. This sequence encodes CANNPGQDLAGGNTIYF.

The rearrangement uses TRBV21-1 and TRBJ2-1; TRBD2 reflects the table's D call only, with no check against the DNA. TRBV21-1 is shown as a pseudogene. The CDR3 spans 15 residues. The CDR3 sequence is CASSKPGLADDEQFF. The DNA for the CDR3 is TGTGCCAGCAGCAAACCCGGACTAGCGGATGATGAGCAGTTCTTC.

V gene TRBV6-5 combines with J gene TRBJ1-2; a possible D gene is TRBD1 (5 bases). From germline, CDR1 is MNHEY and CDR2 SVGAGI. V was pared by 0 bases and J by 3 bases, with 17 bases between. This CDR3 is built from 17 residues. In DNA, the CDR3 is TGTGCCAGCAGTTACTCTATTGGAAGGGGATCTCACTATGGCTACACCTTC. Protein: CASSYSIGRGSHYGYTF.

CDR3 in DNA: TGCAGTGCTCAGAGGGACTCTTACACCGGGGAGCTGTTTTTT. This sequence encodes CSAQRDSYTGELFF. J is TRBJ2-2 and V is TRBV20-1; possible D gene TRBD2, 6 bases. V gave up 5 bases and J gave up 3 bases, with 13 bases separating them. CDR1 and CDR2 from the germline V gene are DFQATT and SNEGSKA (reference sequence). CDR3 size: 14 residues.

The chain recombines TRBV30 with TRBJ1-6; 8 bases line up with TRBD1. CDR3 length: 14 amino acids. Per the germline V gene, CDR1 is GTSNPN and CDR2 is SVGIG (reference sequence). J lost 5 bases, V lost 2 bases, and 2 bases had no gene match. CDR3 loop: CAWSRGQDNSPLHF. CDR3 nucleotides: TGTGCCTGGAGTAGGGGACAGGATAATTCACCCCTCCACTTT.

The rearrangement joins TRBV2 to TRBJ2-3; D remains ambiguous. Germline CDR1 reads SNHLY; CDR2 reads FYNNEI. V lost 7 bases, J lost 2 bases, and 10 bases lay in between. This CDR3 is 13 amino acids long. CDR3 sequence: CASNPPFTDTQYF. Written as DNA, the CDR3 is TGTGCCAGCAACCCTCCCTTCACAGATACGCAGTATTTT.

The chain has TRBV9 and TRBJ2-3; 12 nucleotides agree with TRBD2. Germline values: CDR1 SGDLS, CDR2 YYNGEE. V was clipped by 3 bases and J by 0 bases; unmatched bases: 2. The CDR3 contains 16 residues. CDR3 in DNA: TGTGCCAGCAGCGCTGGGACTAGCGGGAGCACAGATACGCAGTATTTT. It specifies CASSAGTSGSTDTQYF. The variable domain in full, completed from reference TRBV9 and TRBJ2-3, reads DSGVTQTPKHLITATGQRVTLRCSPRSGDLSVYWYQQSLDQGLQFLIQYYNGEERAKGNILERFSAQQFPDLHSELNLSSLELGDSALYFCASSAGTSGSTDTQYFGPGTRLTVL.

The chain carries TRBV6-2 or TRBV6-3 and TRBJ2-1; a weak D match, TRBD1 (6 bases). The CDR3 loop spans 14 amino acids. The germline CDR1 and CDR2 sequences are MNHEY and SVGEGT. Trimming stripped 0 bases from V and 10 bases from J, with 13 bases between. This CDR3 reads CASSYSKGGREQFF. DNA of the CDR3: TGTGCCAGCAGTTACTCGAAAGGGGGTCGCGAGCAGTTCTTC.

CDR3 coding DNA: TGTGCCAGCAGTGGGGGACTAGCGGGAGGGCCTTCGAAGGAGCAGTTCTTC. Its protein product is CASSGGLAGGPSKEQFF. The chain carries TRBV2 and TRBJ2-1; 16 bases fit TRBD2. The CDR3 sequence is 17 residues long. Losses at the gene ends were 4 bases for V and 10 bases for J; bases not matched to a gene: 10. Germline V gene sequence: CDR1 SNHLY, CDR2 FYNNEI.

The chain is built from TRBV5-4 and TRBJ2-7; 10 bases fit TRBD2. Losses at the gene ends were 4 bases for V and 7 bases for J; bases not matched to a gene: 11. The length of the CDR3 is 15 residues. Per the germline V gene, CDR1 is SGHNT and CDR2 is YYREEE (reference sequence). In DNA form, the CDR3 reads TGTGCCAGCAGCACACTAGCGGGAACGGCTCAAGAGCAGTACTTC. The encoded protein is CASSTLAGTAQEQYF.

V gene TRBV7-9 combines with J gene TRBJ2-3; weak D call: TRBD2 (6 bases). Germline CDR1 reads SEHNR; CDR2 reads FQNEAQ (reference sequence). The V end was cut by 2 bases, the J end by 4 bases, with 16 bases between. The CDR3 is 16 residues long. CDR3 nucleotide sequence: TGTGCCAGCAGCTTATCCGAGTCGGCGGGGTCAGATACGCAGTATTTT. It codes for CASSLSESAGSDTQYF.

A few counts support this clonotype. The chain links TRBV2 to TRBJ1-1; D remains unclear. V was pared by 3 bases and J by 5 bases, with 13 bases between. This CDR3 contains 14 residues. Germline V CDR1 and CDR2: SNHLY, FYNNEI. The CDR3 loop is CASSDQVAGTEAFF. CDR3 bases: TGTGCCAGCAGTGATCAGGTCGCCGGGACTGAAGCTTTCTTT.

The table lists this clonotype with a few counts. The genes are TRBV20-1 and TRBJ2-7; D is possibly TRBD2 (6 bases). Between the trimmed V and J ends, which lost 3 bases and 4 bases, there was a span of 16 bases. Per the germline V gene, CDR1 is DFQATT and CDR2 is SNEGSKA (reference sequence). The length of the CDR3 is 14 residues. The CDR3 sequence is CSARTPGGMYEQYF. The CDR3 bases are TGCAGTGCTAGGACCCCAGGCGGGATGTACGAGCAGTACTTC.